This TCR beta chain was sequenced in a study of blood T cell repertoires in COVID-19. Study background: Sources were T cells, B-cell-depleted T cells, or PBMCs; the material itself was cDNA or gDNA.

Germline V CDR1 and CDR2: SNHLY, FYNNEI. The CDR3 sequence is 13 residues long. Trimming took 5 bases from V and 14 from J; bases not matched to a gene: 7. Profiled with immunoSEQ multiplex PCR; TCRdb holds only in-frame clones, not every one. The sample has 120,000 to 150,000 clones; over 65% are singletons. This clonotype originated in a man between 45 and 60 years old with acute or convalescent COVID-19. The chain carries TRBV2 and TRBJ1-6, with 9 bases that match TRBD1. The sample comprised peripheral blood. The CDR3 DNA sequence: TGTGCCAGCAGTCAGGGACAGGGAAAGTCCCTCCACTTT. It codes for CASSQGQGKSLHF.